This TCR beta chain was profiled in a study of blood T cells in healthy people across ages (dated by TCRdb to about 2015). With regard to the full study: In model experiments, template switching captured roughly one uniquely barcoded TCR beta cDNA molecule for every two T cells. Age-related changes in TCR beta repertoire diversity were measured in the study by deep sequencing normalized with unique cDNA molecular identifiers. Donors were grouped into four age groups: young (average roughly 17 years), middle-aged (around 39), aged (roughly 62) and long-lived (approximately 82). To avoid experimental bias, donors of different ages were randomly spread across the sequencing lanes. For two donors (one aged 18 to 29 and one aged 80 or older), the study analyzed two additional independent replicas of 1 million unique cDNA reads from the same blood draw. Results the study describes overall, beyond this receptor: Estimates of total diversity based on one million sequenced T cells were considered lower bounds and underestimates. Observed TCR beta diversity per million T cells fell roughly linearly with age, and a significant reduction was already apparent by age roughly 40. There was a strong correlation between observed TCR beta diversity and the percentage of naive T cells measured by flow cytometry. Conclusive comparison of naive and antigen-experienced compartments was prevented by the profiling of bulk unsorted PBMCs. Compared with the aged group, the long-lived group had more naive CD4+ T cells, fewer expanded clones and increased TCR diversity, a pattern suggesting age selection. Because donor CMV infection status was unknown, age-related changes in expanded clonotypes were potentially confounded.

Trimming costs V 6 bases and J 1 base, and their ends lie 10 bases apart. Reading from cysteine to phenylalanine, the CDR3 counts 13 amino acids. Only the CDR3 DNA is retained, 39 bases long and in frame from the first base. This clonotype was seen ten or more times. It has no known antigen specificity. It has no much larger one-base neighbor in the sample; base qualities were not kept. The protocol used for the library was 5' RACE. Sequencing was performed on an Illumina HiSeq 2500. A second PCR of about 7 to 12 cycles was run with a J-beta primer mix and a sample-barcoded 5' primer. A unique molecular identifier was introduced onto each TCR beta cDNA molecule by a template-switch 5' adaptor carrying 12 random nucleotides. At least 3 million CDR3-containing paired-end reads were obtained from each sample. First-strand cDNA synthesis was performed from all RNA using the Mint cDNA synthesis kit, with priming by a TRBC-specific oligonucleotide. After uracil-DNA glycosylase treatment, a first 18-cycle PCR used universal primers M1SS and BC2_uni_R on all cDNA. On the authors' methods: For normalization, 1 million high-quality reads, each with a distinct molecular identifier, were randomly selected from each sample. Instead of being binned into consensus sequences, reads that shared molecular identifiers were thrown out. CDR3 identification, clonotype clustering and error correction used MiTCR with a Q25 quality threshold and the strictest error-elimination algorithm. A nonparametric unseen species model with Euler transformation was used to estimate lower-bound total TCR beta diversity. TCRdb applied fastp at Q25 and MiXCR to the public reads, then kept only in-frame beta chains. Rows are unified per CDR3 protein, each entry keeping the most common DNA and genes. The V and J calls, along with clone size, are taken from TCRdb and not from the paper's own processing. This sample gives about 770,000 distinct CDR3 sequences in total; 40% to 50% of them show up just once. About a fifth of the sample goes to the ten largest clones.

Systemically healthy Caucasian individuals from Russia, approximately 39 in total and aged about 6 to 90 years, were included as donors. Roughly 10 milliliters of peripheral blood were collected from each donor into EDTA-treated Vacutainer tubes. PBMCs were isolated by Ficoll-Paque density-gradient centrifugation, with at least 6.5 million obtained per sample. Trizol reagent was used to extract total RNA from the PBMCs, yielding at least 6 micrograms per sample. Naive CD45RAhigh/CD27high T cell percentages were measured by flow cytometry on a PBMC aliquot from every donor. This receptor was identified in a man aged 55-75 years in good health. Rearrangement joined TRBV12-3 or TRBV12-4 to TRBJ2-7; TRBD1 could be the D gene, as 6 bases match. The sequenced sample consisted of blood. The bases are TGTGCCAGCAGCTACGACAGGTCCTACGAGCAGTACTTC. It specifies CASSYDRSYEQYF.